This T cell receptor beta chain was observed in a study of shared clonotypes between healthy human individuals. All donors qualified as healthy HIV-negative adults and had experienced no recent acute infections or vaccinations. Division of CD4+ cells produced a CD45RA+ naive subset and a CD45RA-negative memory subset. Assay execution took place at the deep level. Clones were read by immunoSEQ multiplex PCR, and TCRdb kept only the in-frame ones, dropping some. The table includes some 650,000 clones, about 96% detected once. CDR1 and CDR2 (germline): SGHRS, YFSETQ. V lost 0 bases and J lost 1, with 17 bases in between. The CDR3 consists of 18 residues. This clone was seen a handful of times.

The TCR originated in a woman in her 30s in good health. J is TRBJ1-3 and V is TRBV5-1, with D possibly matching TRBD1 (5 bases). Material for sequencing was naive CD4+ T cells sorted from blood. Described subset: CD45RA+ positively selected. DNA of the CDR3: TGCGCCAGCAGCTTGGGACGTGACAGAGCGAATTCTGGAAACACCATATATTTT. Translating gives CASSLGRDRANSGNTIYF. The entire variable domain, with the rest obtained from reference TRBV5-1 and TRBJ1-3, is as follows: KAGVTQTPRYLIKTRGQQVTLSCSPISGHRSVSWYQQTPGQGLQFLFEYFSETQRNKGNFPGRFSGRQFSNSRSEMNVSTLELGDSALYLCASSLGRDRANSGNTIYFGEGSWLTVV.